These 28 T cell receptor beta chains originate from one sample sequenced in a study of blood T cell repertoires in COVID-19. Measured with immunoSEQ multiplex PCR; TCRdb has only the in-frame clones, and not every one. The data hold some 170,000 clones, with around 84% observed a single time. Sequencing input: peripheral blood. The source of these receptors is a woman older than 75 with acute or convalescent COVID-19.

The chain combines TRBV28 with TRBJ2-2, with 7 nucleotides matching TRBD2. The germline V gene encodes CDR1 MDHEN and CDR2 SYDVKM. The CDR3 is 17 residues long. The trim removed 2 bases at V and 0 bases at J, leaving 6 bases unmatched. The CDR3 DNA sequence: TGTGCCAGCAGTTTAACCGGGCTAGCGGCGAACACCGGGGAGCTGTTTTTT. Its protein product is CASSLTGLAANTGELFF.

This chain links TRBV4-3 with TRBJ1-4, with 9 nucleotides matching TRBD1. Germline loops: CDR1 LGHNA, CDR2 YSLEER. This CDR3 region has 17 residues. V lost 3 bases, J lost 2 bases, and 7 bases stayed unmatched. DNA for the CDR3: TGCGCCAGCAGCCATGGTGGACAGGGGTTCACTAATGAAAAACTGTTTTTT. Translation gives CASSHGGQGFTNEKLFF.

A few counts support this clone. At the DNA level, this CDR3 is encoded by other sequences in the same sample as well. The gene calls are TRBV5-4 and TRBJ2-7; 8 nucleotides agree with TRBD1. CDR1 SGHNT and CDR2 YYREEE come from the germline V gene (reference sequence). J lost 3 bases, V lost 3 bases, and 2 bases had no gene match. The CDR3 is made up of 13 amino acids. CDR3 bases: TGTGCCAGCAGCTGGGACAGGAGCTACGAGCAGTACTTC. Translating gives CASSWDRSYEQYF.

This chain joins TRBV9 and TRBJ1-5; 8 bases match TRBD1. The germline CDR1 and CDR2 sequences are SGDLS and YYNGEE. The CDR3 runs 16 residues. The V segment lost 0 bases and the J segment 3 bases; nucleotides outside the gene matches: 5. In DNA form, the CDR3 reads TGTGCCAGCAGCGTAGGGACAGGGAGAGACAATCAGCCCCAGCATTTT. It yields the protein CASSVGTGRDNQPQHF. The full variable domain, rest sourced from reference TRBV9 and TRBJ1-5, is DSGVTQTPKHLITATGQRVTLRCSPRSGDLSVYWYQQSLDQGLQFLIQYYNGEERAKGNILERFSAQQFPDLHSELNLSSLELGDSALYFCASSVGTGRDNQPQHFGDGTRLSIL.

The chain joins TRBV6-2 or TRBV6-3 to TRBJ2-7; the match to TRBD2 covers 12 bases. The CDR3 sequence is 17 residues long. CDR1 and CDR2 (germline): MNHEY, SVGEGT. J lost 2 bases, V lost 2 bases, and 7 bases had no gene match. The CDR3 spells CASSYTLLAGGPYEQYF. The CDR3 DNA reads TGTGCCAGCAGTTACACCCTTCTAGCGGGGGGGCCCTACGAGCAGTACTTC.

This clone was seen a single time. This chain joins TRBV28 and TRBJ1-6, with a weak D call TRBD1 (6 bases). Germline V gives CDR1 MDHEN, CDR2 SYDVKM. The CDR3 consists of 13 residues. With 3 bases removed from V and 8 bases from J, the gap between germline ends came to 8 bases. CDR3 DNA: TGTGCCAGCAGTTTCAGGGGTTATTCACCCCTCCACTTT. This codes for CASSFRGYSPLHF. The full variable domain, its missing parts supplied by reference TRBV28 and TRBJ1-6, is DVKVTQSSRYLVKRTGEKVFLECVQDMDHENMFWYRQDPGLGLRLIYFSYDVKMKEKGDIPEGYSVSREKKERFSLILESASTNQTSMYLCASSFRGYSPLHFGNGTRLTVT.

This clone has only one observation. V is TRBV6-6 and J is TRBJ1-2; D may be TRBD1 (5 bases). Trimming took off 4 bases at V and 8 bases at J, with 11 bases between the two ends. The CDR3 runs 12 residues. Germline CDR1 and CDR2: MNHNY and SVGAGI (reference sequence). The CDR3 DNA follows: TGTGCCAGCAGTTCAAACCGGGGGGGCTACACCTTC. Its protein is CASSSNRGGYTF.

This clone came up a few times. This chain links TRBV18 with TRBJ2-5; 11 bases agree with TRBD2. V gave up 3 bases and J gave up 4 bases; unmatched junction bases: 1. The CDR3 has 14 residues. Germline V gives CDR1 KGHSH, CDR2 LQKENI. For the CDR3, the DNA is TGTGCCAGCTCACCTGGACTAGCGGGAGAGACCCAGTACTTC. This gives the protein CASSPGLAGETQYF.

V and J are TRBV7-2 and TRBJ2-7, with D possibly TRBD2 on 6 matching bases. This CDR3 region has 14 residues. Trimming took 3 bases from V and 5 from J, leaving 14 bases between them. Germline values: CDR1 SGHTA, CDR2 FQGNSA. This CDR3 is CASSFAGRRDEQYF. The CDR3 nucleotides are TGTGCCAGCAGCTTCGCCGGGAGAAGGGACGAGCAGTACTTC.

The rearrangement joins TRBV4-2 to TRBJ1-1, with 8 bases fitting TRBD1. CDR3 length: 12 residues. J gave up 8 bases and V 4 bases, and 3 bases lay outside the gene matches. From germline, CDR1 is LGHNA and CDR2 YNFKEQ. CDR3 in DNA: TGTGCCAGCAGCCTCGACAGGGGAGAAGCTTTCTTT. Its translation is CASSLDRGEAFF.

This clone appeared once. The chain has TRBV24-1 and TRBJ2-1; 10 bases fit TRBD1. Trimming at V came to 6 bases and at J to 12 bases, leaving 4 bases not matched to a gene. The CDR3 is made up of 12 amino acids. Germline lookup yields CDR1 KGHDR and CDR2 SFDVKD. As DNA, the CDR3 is TGTGCCACCAGTACCGGGACAGGGGTGCAGTTCTTC. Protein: CATSTGTGVQFF.

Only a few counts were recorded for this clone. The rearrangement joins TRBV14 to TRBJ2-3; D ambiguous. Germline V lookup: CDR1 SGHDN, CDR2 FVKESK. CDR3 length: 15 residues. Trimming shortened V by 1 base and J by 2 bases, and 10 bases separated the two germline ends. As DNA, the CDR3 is TGTGCCAGCAGCCAAGTTAACAGCTACACAGATACGCAGTATTTT. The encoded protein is CASSQVNSYTDTQYF.

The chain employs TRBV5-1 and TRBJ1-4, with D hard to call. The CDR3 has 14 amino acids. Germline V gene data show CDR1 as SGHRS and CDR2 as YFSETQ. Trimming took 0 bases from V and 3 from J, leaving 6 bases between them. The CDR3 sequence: CASSLDPANEKLFF. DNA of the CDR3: TGCGCCAGCAGCTTGGATCCAGCTAATGAAAAACTGTTTTTT. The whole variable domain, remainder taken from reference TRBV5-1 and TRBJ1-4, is KAGVTQTPRYLIKTRGQQVTLSCSPISGHRSVSWYQQTPGQGLQFLFEYFSETQRNKGNFPGRFSGRQFSNSRSEMNVSTLELGDSALYLCASSLDPANEKLFFGSGTQLSVL.

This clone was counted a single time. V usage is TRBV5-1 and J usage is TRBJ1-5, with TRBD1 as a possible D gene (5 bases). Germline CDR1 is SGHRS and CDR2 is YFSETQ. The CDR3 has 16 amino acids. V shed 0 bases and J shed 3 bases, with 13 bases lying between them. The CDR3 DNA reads TGCGCCAGCAGCTTGGGACCAACAGGAACCAATCAGCCCCAGCATTTT. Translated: CASSLGPTGTNQPQHF.

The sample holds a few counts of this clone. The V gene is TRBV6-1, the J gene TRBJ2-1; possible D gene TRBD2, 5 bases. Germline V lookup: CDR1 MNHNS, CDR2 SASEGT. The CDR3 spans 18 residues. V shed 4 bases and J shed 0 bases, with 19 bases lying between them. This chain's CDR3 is CASSAFFPSRSSYNEQFF. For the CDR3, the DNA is TGTGCCAGCAGTGCCTTTTTTCCTAGCAGGAGCTCCTACAATGAGCAGTTCTTC.

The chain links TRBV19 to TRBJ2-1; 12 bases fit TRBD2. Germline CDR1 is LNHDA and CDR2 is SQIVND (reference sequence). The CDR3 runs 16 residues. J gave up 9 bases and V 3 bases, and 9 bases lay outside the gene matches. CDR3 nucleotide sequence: TGTGCCAGTAGTATCGGGGTTGGACTAGCGGGATTTGAGCAGTTCTTC. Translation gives CASSIGVGLAGFEQFF. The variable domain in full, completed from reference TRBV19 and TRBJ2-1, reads DGGITQSPKYLFRKEGQNVTLSCEQNLNHDAMYWYRQDPGQGLRLIYYSQIVNDFQKGDIAEGYSVSREKKESFPLTVTSAQKNPTAFYLCASSIGVGLAGFEQFFGPGTRLTVL.

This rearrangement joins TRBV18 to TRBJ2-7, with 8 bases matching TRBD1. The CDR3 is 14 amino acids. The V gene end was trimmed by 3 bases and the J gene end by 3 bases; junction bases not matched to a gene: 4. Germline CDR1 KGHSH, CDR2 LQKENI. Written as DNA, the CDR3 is TGTGCCAGCTCACCCCGGACAGGGAACTACGAGCAGTACTTC. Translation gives CASSPRTGNYEQYF.

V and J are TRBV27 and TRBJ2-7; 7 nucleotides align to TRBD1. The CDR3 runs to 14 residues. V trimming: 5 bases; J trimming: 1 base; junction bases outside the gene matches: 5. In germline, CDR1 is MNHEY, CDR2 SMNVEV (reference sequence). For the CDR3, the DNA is TGTGCCAGCAGTGCCGGGACAGTTTCCTACGAGCAGTACTTC. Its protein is CASSAGTVSYEQYF.

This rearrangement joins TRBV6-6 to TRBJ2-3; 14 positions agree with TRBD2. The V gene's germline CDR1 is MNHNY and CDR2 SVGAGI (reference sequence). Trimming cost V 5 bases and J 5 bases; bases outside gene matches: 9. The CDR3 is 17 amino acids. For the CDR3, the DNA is TGTGCCAGCAGTCGAACCGGGACTAGCGGGAGCCGAGATACGCAGTATTTT. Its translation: CASSRTGTSGSRDTQYF.

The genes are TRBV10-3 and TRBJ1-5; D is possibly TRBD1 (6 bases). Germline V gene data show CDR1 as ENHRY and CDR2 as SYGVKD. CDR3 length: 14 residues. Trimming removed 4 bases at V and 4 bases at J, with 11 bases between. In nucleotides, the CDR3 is TGTGCCATCAGTGCCTACAGGGAAAATCAGCCCCAGCATTTT. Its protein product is CAISAYRENQPQHF.

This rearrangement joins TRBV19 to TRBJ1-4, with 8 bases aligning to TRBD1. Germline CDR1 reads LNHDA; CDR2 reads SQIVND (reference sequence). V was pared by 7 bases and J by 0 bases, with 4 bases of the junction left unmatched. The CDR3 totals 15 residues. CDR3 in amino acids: CASNHRGTTNEKLFF. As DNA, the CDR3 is TGTGCCAGTAACCACAGGGGGACAACTAATGAAAAACTGTTTTTT.

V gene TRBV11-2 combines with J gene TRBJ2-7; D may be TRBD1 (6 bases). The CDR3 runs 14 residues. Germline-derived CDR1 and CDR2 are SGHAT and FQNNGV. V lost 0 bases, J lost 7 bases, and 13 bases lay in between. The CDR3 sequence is CASSLDPKGGEQYF. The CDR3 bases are TGTGCCAGCAGCTTAGATCCCAAAGGGGGAGAGCAGTACTTC.

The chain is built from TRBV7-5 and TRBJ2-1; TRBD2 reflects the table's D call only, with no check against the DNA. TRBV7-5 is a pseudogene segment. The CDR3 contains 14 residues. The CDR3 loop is CARDGAGEGNEQFF. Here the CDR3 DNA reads TGTGCCAGAGACGGAGCGGGAGAGGGAAATGAGCAGTTCTTC.

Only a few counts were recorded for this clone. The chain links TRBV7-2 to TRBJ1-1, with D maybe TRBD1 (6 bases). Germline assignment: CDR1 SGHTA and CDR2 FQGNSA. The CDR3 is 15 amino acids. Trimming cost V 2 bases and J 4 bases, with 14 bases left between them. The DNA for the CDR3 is TGTGCCAGCAGCTTACGCCCCAACAGGGCCACTGAAGCTTTCTTT. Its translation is CASSLRPNRATEAFF.

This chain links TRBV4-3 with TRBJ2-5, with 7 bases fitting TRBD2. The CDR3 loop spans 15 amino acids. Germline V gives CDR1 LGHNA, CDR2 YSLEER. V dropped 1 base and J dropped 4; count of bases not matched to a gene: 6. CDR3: CASSQVGSGIETQYF. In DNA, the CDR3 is TGCGCCAGCAGCCAAGTAGGGAGCGGGATAGAGACCCAGTACTTC.

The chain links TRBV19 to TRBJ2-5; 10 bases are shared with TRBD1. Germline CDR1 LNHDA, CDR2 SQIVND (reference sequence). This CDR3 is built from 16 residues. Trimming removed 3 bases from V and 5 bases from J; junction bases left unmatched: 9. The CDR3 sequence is CASSIVPGQGGETQYF. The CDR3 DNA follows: TGTGCCAGTAGTATCGTACCTGGACAGGGGGGGGAGACCCAGTACTTC.

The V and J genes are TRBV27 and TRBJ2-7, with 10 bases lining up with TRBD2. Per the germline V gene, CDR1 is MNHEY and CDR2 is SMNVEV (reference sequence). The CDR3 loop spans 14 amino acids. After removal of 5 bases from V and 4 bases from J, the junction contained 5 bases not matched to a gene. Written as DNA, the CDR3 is TGTGCCAGCAGTGACGCGGGACTAGCGTACGAGCAGTACTTC. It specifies CASSDAGLAYEQYF.

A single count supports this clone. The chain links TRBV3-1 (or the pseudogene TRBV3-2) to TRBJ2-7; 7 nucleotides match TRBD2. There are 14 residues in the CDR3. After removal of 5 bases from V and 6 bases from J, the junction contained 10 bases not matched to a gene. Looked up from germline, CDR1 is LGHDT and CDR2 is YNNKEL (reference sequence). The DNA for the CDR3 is TGTGCCAGCAGCTTGCCTACGGGGGGTGCCGAGCAGTACTTC. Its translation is CASSLPTGGAEQYF.